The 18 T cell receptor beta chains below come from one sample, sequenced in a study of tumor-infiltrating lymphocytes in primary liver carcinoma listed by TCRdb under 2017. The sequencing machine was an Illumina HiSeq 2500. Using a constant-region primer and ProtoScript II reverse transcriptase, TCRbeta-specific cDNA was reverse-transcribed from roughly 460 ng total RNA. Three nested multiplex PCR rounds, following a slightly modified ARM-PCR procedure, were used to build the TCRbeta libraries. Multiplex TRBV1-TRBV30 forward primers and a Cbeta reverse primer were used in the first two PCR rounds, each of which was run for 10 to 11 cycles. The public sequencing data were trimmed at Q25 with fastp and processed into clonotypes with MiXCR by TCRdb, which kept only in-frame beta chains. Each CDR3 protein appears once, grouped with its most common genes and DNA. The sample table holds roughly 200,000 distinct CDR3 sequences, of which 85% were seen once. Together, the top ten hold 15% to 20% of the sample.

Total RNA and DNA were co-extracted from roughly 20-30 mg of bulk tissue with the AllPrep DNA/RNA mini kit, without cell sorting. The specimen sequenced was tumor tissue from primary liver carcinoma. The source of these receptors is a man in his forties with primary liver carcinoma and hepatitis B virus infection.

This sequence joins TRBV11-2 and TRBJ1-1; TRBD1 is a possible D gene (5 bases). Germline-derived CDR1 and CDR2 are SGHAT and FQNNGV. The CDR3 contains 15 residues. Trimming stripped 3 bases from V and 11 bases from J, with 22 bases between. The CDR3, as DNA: TGTGCCAGCAGCTTGGAGTGGGTGGCGGACACTTATGCTTTCTTT. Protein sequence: CASSLEWVADTYAFF. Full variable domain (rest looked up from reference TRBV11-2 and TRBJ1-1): EAGVAQSPRYKIIEKRQSVAFWCNPISGHATLYWYQQILGQGPKLLIQFQNNGVVDDSQLPKDRFSAERLKGVDSTLKIQPAKLEDSAVYLCASSLEWVADTYAFFGQGTRLTVV.

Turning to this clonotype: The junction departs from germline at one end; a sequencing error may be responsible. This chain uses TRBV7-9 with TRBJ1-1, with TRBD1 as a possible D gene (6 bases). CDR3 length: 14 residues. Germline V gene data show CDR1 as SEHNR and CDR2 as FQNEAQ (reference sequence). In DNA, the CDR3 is TGTGCCATCAGCTCTCAACAGGGTTTCCCTGAAGCTTTCTTT. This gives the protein CAISSQQGFPEAFF.

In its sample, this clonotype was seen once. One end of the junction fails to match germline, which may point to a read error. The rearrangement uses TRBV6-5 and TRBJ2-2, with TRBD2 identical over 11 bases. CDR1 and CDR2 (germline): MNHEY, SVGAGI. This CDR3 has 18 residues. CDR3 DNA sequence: TGTGCCAGCAGTTACAGTCTAGCGGGAGGCCATGGCCCCGGGGAGCAGTTCTTT. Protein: CASSYSLAGGHGPGEQFF.

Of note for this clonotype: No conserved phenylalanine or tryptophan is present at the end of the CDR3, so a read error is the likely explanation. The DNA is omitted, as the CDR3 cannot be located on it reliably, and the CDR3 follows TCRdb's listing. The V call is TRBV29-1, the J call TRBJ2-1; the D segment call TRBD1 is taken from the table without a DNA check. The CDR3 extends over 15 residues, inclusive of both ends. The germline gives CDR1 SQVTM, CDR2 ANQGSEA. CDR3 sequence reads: CSIAPPGQLHNEQLL.

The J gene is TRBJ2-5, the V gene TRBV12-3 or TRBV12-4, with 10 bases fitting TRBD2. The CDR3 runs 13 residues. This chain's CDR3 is CISSLAGVETQYF. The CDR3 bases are TGTATCAGTTCGCTAGCGGGAGTGGAGACCCAGTACTTC.

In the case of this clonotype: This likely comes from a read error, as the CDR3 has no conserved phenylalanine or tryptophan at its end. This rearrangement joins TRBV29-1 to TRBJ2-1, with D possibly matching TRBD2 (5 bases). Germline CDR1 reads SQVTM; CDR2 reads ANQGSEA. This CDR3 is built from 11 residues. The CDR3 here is CSVDPPREQFY. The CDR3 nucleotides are TGTAGCGTTGACCCCCCGCGGGAGCAGTTCTAC.

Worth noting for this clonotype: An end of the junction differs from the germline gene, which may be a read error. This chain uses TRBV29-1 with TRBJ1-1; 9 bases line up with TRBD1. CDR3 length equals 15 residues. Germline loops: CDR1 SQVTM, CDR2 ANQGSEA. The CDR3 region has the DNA TGCAGCGGGGGACAGGGAGGCTATCAGATCACTGAAGCTTTTTTT. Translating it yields CSGGQGGYQITEAFF. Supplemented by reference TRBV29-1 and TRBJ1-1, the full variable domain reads SAVISQKPSRDICQRGTSLTIQCQVDSQVTMMFWYRQQPGQSLTLIATANQGSEATYESGFVIDKFPISRPNLTFSTLTVSNMSPEDSSIYLCSGGQGGYQITEAFFGQGTRLTVV.

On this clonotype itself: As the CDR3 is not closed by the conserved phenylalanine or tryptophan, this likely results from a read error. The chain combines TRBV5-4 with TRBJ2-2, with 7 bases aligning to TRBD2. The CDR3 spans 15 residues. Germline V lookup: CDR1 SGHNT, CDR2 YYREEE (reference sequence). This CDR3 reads CASSWDYFNSGELFV. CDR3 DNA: TGTGCCAGCAGCTGGGACTACTTCAACAGCGGGGAGCTGTTTGTT.

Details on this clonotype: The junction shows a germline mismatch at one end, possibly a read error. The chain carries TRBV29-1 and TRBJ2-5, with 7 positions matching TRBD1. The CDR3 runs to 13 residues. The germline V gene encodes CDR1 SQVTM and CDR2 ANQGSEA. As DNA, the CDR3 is TGCAGCGACATACAGGGGACGGTAGAGACCCAATACTTC. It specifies CSDIQGTVETQYF.

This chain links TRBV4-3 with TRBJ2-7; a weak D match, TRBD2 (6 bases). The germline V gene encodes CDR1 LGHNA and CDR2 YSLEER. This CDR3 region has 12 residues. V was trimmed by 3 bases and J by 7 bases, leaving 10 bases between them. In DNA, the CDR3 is TGCGCCAGCAGCCACGGAGGGGTAGAGCAGTACTTC. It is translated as CASSHGGVEQYF.

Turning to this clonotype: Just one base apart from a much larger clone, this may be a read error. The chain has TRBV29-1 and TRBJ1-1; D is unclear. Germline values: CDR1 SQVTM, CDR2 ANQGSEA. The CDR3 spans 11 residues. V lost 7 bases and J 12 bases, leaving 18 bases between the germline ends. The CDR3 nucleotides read TGCAGCGGATCCACGAAGAGTGGGACTTTCTTT. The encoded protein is CSGSTKSGTFF.

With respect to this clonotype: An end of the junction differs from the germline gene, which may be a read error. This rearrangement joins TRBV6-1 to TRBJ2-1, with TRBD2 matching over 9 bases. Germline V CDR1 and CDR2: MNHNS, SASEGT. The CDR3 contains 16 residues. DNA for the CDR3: TGTGTCAGCAGAGCCATTCGGACTAGCGCTTACAATGAGCAGTTCTTC. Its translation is CVSRAIRTSAYNEQFF.

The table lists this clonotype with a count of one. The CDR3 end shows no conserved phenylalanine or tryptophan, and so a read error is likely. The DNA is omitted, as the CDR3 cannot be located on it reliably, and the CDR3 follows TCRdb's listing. CDR3 region: CASSQGQSEHYL. This chain connects TRBV7-9 to TRBJ2-7; the listed D gene, TRBD1, was not tested against the DNA. The CDR3 is 12 amino acids long, termini counted. Germline V gene data show CDR1 as SEHNR and CDR2 as FQNEAQ (reference sequence).

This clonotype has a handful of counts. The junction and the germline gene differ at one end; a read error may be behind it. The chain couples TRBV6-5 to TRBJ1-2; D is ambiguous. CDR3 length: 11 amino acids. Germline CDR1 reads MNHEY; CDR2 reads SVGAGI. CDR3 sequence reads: CASTDVRGYTF. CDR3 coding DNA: TGTGCTAGCACCGATGTGAGAGGCTACACCTTC.

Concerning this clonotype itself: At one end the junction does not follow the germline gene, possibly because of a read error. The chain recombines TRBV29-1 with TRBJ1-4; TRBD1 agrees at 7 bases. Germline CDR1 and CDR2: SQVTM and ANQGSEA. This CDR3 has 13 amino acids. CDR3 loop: CNVERQGEEKLFF. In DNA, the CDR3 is TGCAACGTTGAACGTCAGGGGGAAGAAAAACTGTTTTTT. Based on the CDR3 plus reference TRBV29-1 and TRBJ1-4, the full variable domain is SAVISQKPSRDICQRGTSLTIQCQVDSQVTMMFWYRQQPGQSLTLIATANQGSEATYESGFVIDKFPISRPNLTFSTLTVSNMSPEDSSIYLCNVERQGEEKLFFGSGTQLSVL.

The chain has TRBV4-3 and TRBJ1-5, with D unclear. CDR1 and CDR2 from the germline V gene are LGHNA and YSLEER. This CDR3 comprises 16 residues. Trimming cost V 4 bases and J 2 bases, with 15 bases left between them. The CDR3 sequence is CASSPVERIRNQPQHF. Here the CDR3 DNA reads TGCGCCAGCAGCCCCGTTGAGAGGATTCGCAATCAGCCCCAGCATTTT.

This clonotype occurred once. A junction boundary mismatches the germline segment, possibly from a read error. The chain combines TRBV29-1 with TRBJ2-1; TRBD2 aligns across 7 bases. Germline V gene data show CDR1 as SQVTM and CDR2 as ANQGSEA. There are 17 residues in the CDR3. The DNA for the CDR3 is TGCAGCCTTGAAGTTGGGCCAACGGGAGGCGTCTACAATGAGCAGTTCTTC. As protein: CSLEVGPTGGVYNEQFF.

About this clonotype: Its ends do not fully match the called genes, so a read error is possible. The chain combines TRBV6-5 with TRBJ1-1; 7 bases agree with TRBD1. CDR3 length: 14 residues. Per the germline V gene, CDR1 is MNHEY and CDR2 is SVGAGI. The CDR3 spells CASSNQGGYAEALF. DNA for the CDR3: TGTGCCAGCAGTAATCAGGGGGGCTACGCTGAAGCTTTATTT.